This T cell receptor (beta chain) was captured by sequencing in a study of technical replicates of blood from a few donors. Germline assignment: CDR1 LNHDA and CDR2 SQIVND (reference sequence). The CDR3 loop spans 13 amino acids. V dropped 4 bases and J dropped 2 bases, with 9 bases sitting between them. Clones were read by immunoSEQ multiplex PCR, and TCRdb kept only the in-frame ones, dropping some. The table has tens of thousands of clones, 95% to 98% seen once. This chain links TRBV19 with TRBJ2-7, with D tentatively TRBD1 (6 bases). The clonotype comes from a human donor in good health. What was sequenced was T cells isolated from PBMCs. The CDR3 DNA sequence: TGTGCCAGTAGTACAGGGGCAGCCTACGAGCAGTACTTC. This sequence encodes CASSTGAAYEQYF.